These 19 T cell receptor beta chains were sequenced from one sample in a study of T cells in Graves' hyperthyroidism and ophthalmopathy. Using RNA transcripts as the source, TCR beta CDR3 regions were amplified. HTBI primers were the set used in a first-round RT-PCR of the TCR CDR3. MiXCR, run by TCRdb on the multiplex PCR reads, gives a single entry per CDR3 protein. Of about 99,000 distinct CDR3 sequences in the sample, over 45% were seen once. The sequenced sample consisted of blood. These receptors were collected from a man aged 40-49 years with Graves' hyperthyroidism.

The chain has TRBV5-1 and TRBJ2-1; D not certain. CDR3 size: 14 residues. V gave up 1 base and J gave up 9 bases, with 14 bases separating them. In germline, CDR1 is SGHRS, CDR2 YFSETQ. The CDR3 DNA reads as TGCGCCAGCAGCTTGACTTACACGAACACTGAGCAGTTCTTC. Its protein product is CASSLTYTNTEQFF.

This clonotype was seen at least ten times. The chain combines TRBV6-4 with TRBJ2-3, with D tentatively TRBD1 or TRBD2 (5 bases each). The CDR3 is made up of 14 amino acids. The V gene's germline CDR1 is MRHNA and CDR2 SNTAGT. The V end was cut by 2 bases, the J end by 2 bases, with 8 bases between. The CDR3 protein is CASSDGGDTDTQYF. CDR3 in DNA: TGTGCCAGCAGTGACGGGGGAGACACAGATACGCAGTATTTT.

Here the CDR3 DNA reads TGTGCCAGCAGCTCCGGGACACCACCGGATTCACCCCTCCACTTT. As protein: CASSSGTPPDSPLHF. This chain joins TRBV11-1 and TRBJ1-6; D is possibly TRBD1 (6 bases). Germline V lookup: CDR1 SGHAT, CDR2 FQDESV (reference sequence). Trimming took 4 bases from V and 8 from J, leaving 15 bases between them. The CDR3 totals 15 residues.

Remarks on this clonotype: It is likely a read error, because the conserved phenylalanine at the end of the CDR3 is missing. The genes are TRBV2 and TRBJ2-1; possibly TRBD1 or TRBD2 for D (5 bases each). This CDR3 spans 13 amino acids. Per the germline V gene, CDR1 is SNHLY and CDR2 is FYNNEI. V lost 5 bases, J lost 11 bases, and 16 bases lay in between. The chain's CDR3 is CASSLRGVNKQFL. The CDR3 nucleotides read TGTGCCAGCAGTCTTCGAGGGGTGAATAAGCAGTTCCTC.

The J gene is TRBJ1-1, the V gene TRBV18; D remains unclear. Germline values: CDR1 KGHSH, CDR2 LQKENI. This CDR3 contains 14 residues. V gave up 0 bases and J gave up 0 bases, with 5 bases separating them. Here the CDR3 reads CASSPPELNTEAFF. The CDR3 DNA reads TGTGCCAGCTCACCACCGGAACTGAACACTGAAGCTTTCTTT. Looking up the rest from reference TRBV18 and TRBJ1-1 gives the full variable domain: NAGVMQNPRHLVRRRGQEARLRCSPMKGHSHVYWYRQLPEEGLKFMVYLQKENIIDESGMPKERFSAEFPKEGPSILRIQQVVRGDSAAYFCASSPPELNTEAFFGQGTRLTVV.

This clonotype has at least ten counts. The chain couples TRBV7-2 to TRBJ2-2; 16 nucleotides match TRBD2. CDR1 and CDR2 from the germline V gene are SGHTA and FQGNSA. The V and J ends lost 5 bases and 5 bases, in that order; junction bases with no gene match: 8. This CDR3 has 18 residues. In DNA, the CDR3 is TGTGCCAGCAGCGGGGGACTAGCGGGAGGGATTCGAACCGGGGAGCTGTTTTTT. Translated, it gives CASSGGLAGGIRTGELFF.

Concerning this clonotype: A clone one base away is much larger, so this may be a read error. The CDR3 sequence is CASSHLGGGTQHF. DNA of the CDR3: TGCGCCAGCAGCCATCTGGGGGGGGGGACCCAGCACTTC. The V gene is TRBV7-9, the J gene TRBJ2-5; 7 bases are shared with TRBD2. The germline V gene encodes CDR1 SEHNR and CDR2 FQNEAQ (reference sequence). This CDR3 contains 13 residues.

On this clonotype itself: A much larger clone is a single base away; this may be a read error. The V call is TRBV10-3, the J call TRBJ2-1; D is unresolved. The CDR3 has 15 residues. Germline V CDR1 and CDR2: ENHRY, SYGVKD. Trimming removed 5 bases at V and 0 bases at J, with 11 bases between. CDR3 in DNA: TGTGCCATCAGTTACAAGAGGAGCTCCTACAATGAGCAGTTCTTC. This codes for CAISYKRSSYNEQFF.

This clonotype was seen at least ten times. The chain joins TRBV4-3 to TRBJ2-1; D is unresolved. Germline V CDR1 and CDR2: LGHNA, YSLEER. The CDR3 contains 15 residues. The V end lost 3 bases, the J end lost 1 base, and 10 bases lay between the germline ends. CDR3 protein: CASSHGLSSYNEQFF. CDR3 in DNA: TGCGCCAGCAGCCACGGGCTGTCTTCCTACAATGAGCAGTTCTTC.

The gene calls are TRBV7-9 and TRBJ2-1, with 12 nucleotides matching TRBD2. Germline trimming cut 6 bases from V and 2 bases from J; bases unmatched to any gene: 17. The CDR3 length is 20 residues. Germline CDR1 reads SEHNR; CDR2 reads FQNEAQ (reference sequence). The CDR3 is CASSLSRLAGGPSTYNEQFF. The CDR3 nucleotides read TGTGCCAGCAGTTTGAGTAGGCTAGCGGGAGGGCCAAGTACCTACAATGAGCAGTTCTTC.

The gene calls are TRBV15 and TRBJ2-7, with 10 bases lining up with TRBD1. This CDR3 comprises 16 residues. V dropped 3 bases and J dropped 8; count of bases not matched to a gene: 13. Germline V CDR1 and CDR2: LNHNV, YYDKDF (reference sequence). The CDR3 region is CATSSDAPGDRGKQYF. The CDR3 coding sequence is TGTGCCACCAGCAGTGACGCCCCGGGGGACAGGGGCAAGCAGTACTTC.

This clonotype was observed many times. A junction end diverges from the germline sequence, so it may reflect a read error. The rearrangement uses TRBV19 and TRBJ2-7; D may be TRBD1 (7 bases). Germline V gene data show CDR1 as LNHDA and CDR2 as SQIVND (reference sequence). The CDR3 is 13 amino acids. The CDR3 DNA reads as TGTGTCAGTAGTAGTTGGCAGGGGGGCGAGCAGTACTTC. Translation: CVSSSWQGGEQYF.

The genes are TRBV7-3 and TRBJ1-1, with D uncertain. CDR3 size: 13 residues. Per the germline V gene, CDR1 is SGHTA and CDR2 is FQGTGA. With 7 bases removed from V and 1 base from J, the gap between germline ends came to 10 bases. The CDR3 protein is CASIGPGNTEAFF. The CDR3, as DNA: TGTGCCAGCATCGGACCGGGGAACACTGAAGCTTTCTTT.

This clonotype was seen repeatedly, ten times or more. V usage is TRBV5-5 and J usage is TRBJ2-5; D is unresolved. There are 12 residues in the CDR3. The V and J ends lost 2 bases and 6 bases respectively, with 8 bases between them. Germline CDR1 is SGHKS and CDR2 is YYEKEE (reference sequence). In nucleotides, the CDR3 is TGTGCCAGCAGCTTACAAGGGCAGACCCAGTACTTC. It translates to CASSLQGQTQYF.

As regards this clonotype: The conserved final phenylalanine or tryptophan is absent from the CDR3, which likely points to a read error. This sequence joins TRBV6-4 and TRBJ1-1; 11 bases align to TRBD1. CDR1 and CDR2 from the germline V gene are MRHNA and SNTAGT. CDR3 length: 17 residues. V was pared by 5 bases and J by 1 base, with 9 bases of the junction left unmatched. CDR3 loop: CASSHFPGQGENTEAFC. As DNA, the CDR3 is TGTGCCAGCAGTCACTTCCCGGGACAGGGGGAGAACACTGAAGCTTTCTGT.

The genes are TRBV19 and TRBJ1-5; 9 positions agree with TRBD1. Per the germline V gene, CDR1 is LNHDA and CDR2 is SQIVND (reference sequence). The CDR3 totals 14 residues. CDR3 in amino acids: CARSSQGAGQPQHF. The CDR3 DNA follows: TGTGCTAGAAGTTCACAGGGGGCGGGTCAGCCCCAGCATTTT.

The J gene is TRBJ2-7, the V gene TRBV7-9; D call uncertain. Germline CDR1 and CDR2: SEHNR and FQNEAQ (reference sequence). The CDR3 length is 12 residues. V was trimmed by 7 bases and J by 1 base, leaving 8 bases between them. The CDR3 loop is CASTMGSYEQYF. DNA for the CDR3: TGTGCCAGCACCATGGGGTCCTACGAGCAGTACTTC.

The J gene is TRBJ2-5, the V gene TRBV6-6; D may be TRBD1 (7 bases). Trimming cost V 3 bases and J 9 bases, with 17 bases left between them. CDR3 length: 14 amino acids. The germline V gene encodes CDR1 MNHNY and CDR2 SVGAGI (reference sequence). CDR3 DNA: TGTGCCAGCAGTTATGAGCAGGGGGGAGGCGCCCAGTACTTC. Translation gives CASSYEQGGGAQYF.

This clonotype was seen at least ten times. The rearrangement uses TRBV5-1 and TRBJ2-7, with 12 bases matching TRBD2. The J segment lost 0 bases and the V segment lost 3 bases, leaving 10 bases of the junction unmatched. Germline V CDR1 and CDR2: SGHRS, YFSETQ. The CDR3 spans 18 residues. The CDR3 spells CASSSVPSGGASSYEQYF. The DNA of the CDR3 is TGCGCCAGCAGCTCCGTACCTAGCGGGGGGGCGAGCTCCTACGAGCAGTACTTC.